This is a list of T cell receptor beta chains from one sample in a study of CXCR3-negative and CXCR3-positive naive CD8 T cells. TCRdb re-analyzed the 5' RACE reads; it lists each CDR3 protein once, without DNA. Here the sample table reports 100,000 to 150,000 distinct CDR3 sequences. Sequenced material: naive CXCR3- CD8+ T cells from blood. The receptors were gathered from a human donor in good health. Some clones in this sample may be carry-over from other donors' samples. The CDR3 runs from the conserved cysteine through the conserved F or W. Each record gives: V gene, J gene, CDR3 protein.

>TRBV7-8|TRBJ2-3
CASSSPSTDTQYF
>TRBV21-1|TRBJ1-5
CASTGIDSHNQPQHF
>TRBV12-3/TRBV12-4|TRBJ1-1
CASSLDRLTEAFF
>TRBV4-2|TRBJ1-1
CASSPHLGGFGDTEAFF
>TRBV13|TRBJ2-5
CASSSGLDGETQYF
>TRBV28|TRBJ2-4
CASSFRGSAKNIQYF
>TRBV14|TRBJ2-1
CASSQDLGQVNNEQFF
>TRBV29-1|TRBJ2-7
CSVEQRSYEQYF
>TRBV15|TRBJ2-1
CATSGGSNEQFF
>TRBV10-3|TRBJ2-7
CAISEDYLLGEQYF
>TRBV19|TRBJ1-2
CASSLGQGEYGYTF
>TRBV11-2|TRBJ2-2
CASSLDQTVFAGELFF
>TRBV15|TRBJ2-1
CATSIGGLDYNEQFF
>TRBV29-1|TRBJ2-7
CSAGTALEQYF
>TRBV21-1|TRBJ2-5
CASSKTRESSGKETQYF
>TRBV28|TRBJ2-5
CASTGPVEETQYF
>TRBV28|TRBJ1-1
CASSWGLGATEAFF
>TRBV28|TRBJ1-5
CASSALRNQPQHF
>TRBV7-2|TRBJ2-3
CASSPQTVRTDTQYF
>TRBV14|TRBJ1-2
CASSRTLDGYTF
>TRBV7-9|TRBJ2-4
CASSGGLAPNKNIQYF
>TRBV5-6|TRBJ2-1
CASSIAGSGFNEQFF
>TRBV5-1|TRBJ2-7
CASSLGVDEQYF
>TRBV10-1|TRBJ2-6
CASSAGQGLLGANVLTF
>TRBV15|TRBJ2-1
CATSRAVQAHEQFF